This is a list of T cell receptor beta chains from one sample in a study of blood T cell repertoires in COVID-19. The method was immunoSEQ multiplex PCR; TCRdb's version includes in-frame clones alone and lacks a portion of them. The sample records roughly 250,000 clones, approximately 90% being singletons. Source material: PBMCs or T cells enriched from blood (not recorded which). The receptors come from a woman in her twenties or thirties with acute COVID-19. Both conserved end residues are part of each CDR3. The order of the fields is D gene, V gene, J gene, clone size, CDR3 DNA, CDR3 protein. The D gene is left open where the match is weak. Where a row states a size, it is once, few, many or the class of an expanded clone; other rows omit it.

.	TRBV6-2/TRBV6-3	TRBJ1-5	once	TGTGCCAGCAGTTTCGGGAGCAATCAGCCCCAGCATTTT	CASSFGSNQPQHF
.	TRBV5-1	TRBJ2-3	.	TGCGCCAGCAGCTCGGCGGGTTCTAGCACAGATACGCAGTATTTT	CASSSAGSSTDTQYF
TRBD1	TRBV11-2	TRBJ1-3	.	TGTGCCAGCAGCCCCCGACAGGGGAGCACTGGAAACACCATATATTTT	CASSPRQGSTGNTIYF
TRBD1	TRBV19	TRBJ1-5	once	TGTGCCAGTAGTGGGACAGGGGATCAGCCCCAGCATTTT	CASSGTGDQPQHF
TRBD1	TRBV28	TRBJ2-7	.	TGTGCCAGCAGTTTCCACCGGGACAGGGGGTACGAGCAGTACTTC	CASSFHRDRGYEQYF
.	TRBV19	TRBJ2-3	.	TGTGCCAGTAGTAGCCAGGGCACAGATACGCAGTATTTT	CASSSQGTDTQYF
TRBD1	TRBV27	TRBJ1-5	.	TGTGCCAGCAGTTTCCCCGATGCAGGGGGTCGCAGCAATCAGCCCCAGCATTTT	CASSFPDAGGRSNQPQHF
.	TRBV11-2	TRBJ2-7	.	TGTGCCAGCAGCTTGCGGGACGAGCAGTACTTC	CASSLRDEQYF
TRBD1	TRBV2	TRBJ2-5	.	TGTGCCAGCAGTGAACTACGGACAGGGCAAGAGACCCAGTACTTC	CASSELRTGQETQYF
TRBD1	TRBV24-1	TRBJ2-5	.	TGTGCCACCAGTGATGACAGGGCAAGAGAGACCCAGTACTTC	CATSDDRARETQYF
.	TRBV14	TRBJ1-1	.	TGTGCCAGCAGCCAAGATCGGACACAGAACACTGAAGCTTTCTTT	CASSQDRTQNTEAFF
.	TRBV28	TRBJ2-3	.	TGTGCCAGCACAACAGCCACAGATACGCAGTATTTT	CASTTATDTQYF
.	TRBV6-2/TRBV6-3	TRBJ2-3	once	TGTGCCAGCAGCGACCTCCTGGGAGGCACAGATACGCAGTATTTT	CASSDLLGGTDTQYF
.	TRBV5-1	TRBJ1-1	.	TGCGCCAGCAGCTTACAGGGCGTACGCACTGAAGCTTTCTTT	CASSLQGVRTEAFF
.	TRBV6-5	TRBJ2-3	.	TGTGCCAGCATACGTGGGGCTAGCACAGATACGCAGTATTTT	CASIRGASTDTQYF
TRBD1	TRBV4-1	TRBJ2-1	.	TGCGCCAGCAGCCAAGACGAACAGGGGGTAAGCAATGAGCAGTTCTTC	CASSQDEQGVSNEQFF
.	TRBV6-2/TRBV6-3	TRBJ1-5	once	TGTGCCAGCAGTAGGACGGACTCTAGCAATCAGCCCCAGCATTTT	CASSRTDSSNQPQHF
.	TRBV28	TRBJ2-6	.	TGTGCCAGCAGTTTCGCTGGGGCCAACGTCCTGACTTTC	CASSFAGANVLTF
.	TRBV6-5	TRBJ2-5	.	TGTGCCAGCAGTAGACAGGCCCGACAAGAGACCCAGTACTTC	CASSRQARQETQYF
.	TRBV2	TRBJ2-3	.	TGTGCCAGCAGAAGAACCCCGGACTTGGGAGGGGGGTTAATTGATACGCAGTATTTT	CASRRTPDLGGGLIDTQYF
TRBD1	TRBV10-3	TRBJ1-2	.	TGTGCCATCAGGGAGAAGGTAGACAGGGGGAACTATGGCTACACCTTC	CAIREKVDRGNYGYTF
.	TRBV4-3	TRBJ1-2	few	TGCGCCAGCAGCCAAGATCGAAAACCGGGACACGGGCTTTACACCTTC	CASSQDRKPGHGLYTF
.	TRBV3-1/TRBV3-2	TRBJ1-1	.	TGTGCCAGCAGGGACCGTGGAGGGACGAACACTGAAGCTTTCTTT	CASRDRGGTNTEAFF
.	TRBV5-1	TRBJ1-4	.	TGCGCCAGCAGCGTAGGGGAAGGGGCAGCCAAAACAACTAATGAAAAACTGTTTTTT	CASSVGEGAAKTTNEKLFF
.	TRBV27	TRBJ1-6	few	TGTGCCAGCAGCCTCGGGACACCGTATAATTCACCCCTCCACTTT	CASSLGTPYNSPLHF
TRBD2	TRBV4-3	TRBJ2-7	.	TGCGCCAGCAGCCAAGGTACTAGCGGGGTCTACGAGCAGTACTTC	CASSQGTSGVYEQYF
TRBD1	TRBV7-3	TRBJ2-2	.	TGTGCCAGCAGCTCGAGAAAACGACAGGGCAGAGACACCGGGGAGCTGTTTTTT	CASSSRKRQGRDTGELFF
.	TRBV7-8	TRBJ1-5	.	TGTGCCAGCAGCATTCGAGGAGGGGACGGCGGCAATCAGCCCCAGCATTTT	CASSIRGGDGGNQPQHF
TRBD1	TRBV11-2	TRBJ1-3	once	TGTGCCAGCAGCTTCACAGGGGTCTCTGGAAACACCATATATTTT	CASSFTGVSGNTIYF
TRBD1	TRBV19	TRBJ1-6	.	TGTGCCAGTAGTGTCCCGGGACAGGAGAATTCACCCCTCCACTTT	CASSVPGQENSPLHF
TRBD1	TRBV29-1	TRBJ2-7	.	TGCAGCGTCGACGGGGACAGGGGGTCCTACGAGCAGTACTTC	CSVDGDRGSYEQYF
.	TRBV7-8	TRBJ2-7	.	TGTGCCAGCAGCTTAACCCAGGGCAGCTCCTACGAGCAGTACTTC	CASSLTQGSSYEQYF
TRBD1	TRBV28	TRBJ2-7	.	TGTGCCAGCAGCCTCACGACAGGGGGCGTTTACGAGCAGTACTTC	CASSLTTGGVYEQYF
TRBD1	TRBV9	TRBJ1-2	.	TGTGCCAGCAGCCACACGACAGGGGGCAGCTATGGCTACACCTTC	CASSHTTGGSYGYTF
.	TRBV28	TRBJ1-3	.	TGTGCCAGCAGTTTTAGTCAGCAGGGGAACACCATATATTTT	CASSFSQQGNTIYF